This T cell receptor beta chain is from a study of control samples from healthy donors and cancer patients. Assay used: immunoSEQ multiplex PCR; TCRdb lists only in-frame clones, some missing. The table lists approximately 87,000 clones, 93% of them singletons, with 1.3% in the top ten. A single count supports this clone. Germline CDR1 SNHLY, CDR2 FYNNEI. This CDR3 spans 16 amino acids. The junction had 11 bases not matched to a gene; V was cut back by 3 bases and J by 10 bases. V and J are TRBV2 and TRBJ1-6; 8 positions match TRBD1. What was sequenced was PBMCs. This receptor was identified in a woman in her thirties or forties with lung cancer. DNA of the CDR3: TGTGCCAGCAGTGACGTTCTATCAGGGGGCAGATCACCCCTCCACTTT. As protein: CASSDVLSGGRSPLHF. The full variable domain, its missing parts supplied by reference TRBV2 and TRBJ1-6, is EPEVTQTPSHQVTQMGQEVILRCVPISNHLYFYWYRQILGQKVEFLVSFYNNEISEKSEIFDDQFSVERPDGSNFTLKIRSTKLEDSAMYFCASSDVLSGGRSPLHFGNGTRLTVT.